This is a list of T cell receptor beta chains from one sample in a study. TCRdb re-derived calls from the RT-PCR reads in MiXCR, one entry per CDR3 protein. The sample holds hundreds of thousands of distinct CDR3 sequences, 14% seen once. Input material: memory CD4+ T cells from blood. Every receptor here comes from a female donor in good health, serving as a healthy control. CDR3s leave out the opening cysteine and the closing phenylalanine or tryptophan.

length: 11; J: TRBJ1-2; V: TRBV18; CDR3: ASSPAAVEGYT
length: 13; J: TRBJ1-5; V: TRBV6-2/TRBV6-3; CDR3: ASRPGQGEGQPQH
length: 16; J: TRBJ2-6; V: TRBV4-2; CDR3: ASSQEGTASSGANVLT
length: 13; J: TRBJ1-6; V: TRBV2; CDR3: ASSPMDSYNSPLH
length: 12; J: TRBJ2-3; V: TRBV14; CDR3: ASSPPPLTDTQY
length: 13; J: TRBJ1-1; V: TRBV7-6; CDR3: ASSRTGGGYTEAF
length: 11; J: TRBJ1-3; V: TRBV12-3/TRBV12-4; CDR3: ASRYSSGNTIY
length: 13; J: TRBJ2-5; V: TRBV24-1; CDR3: ATSDTRGSGETQY
length: 13; J: TRBJ2-7; V: TRBV9; CDR3: ASSVGGTASYEQY
length: 13; J: TRBJ2-2; V: TRBV7-2; CDR3: ASSPRQWGTGELF
length: 11; J: TRBJ2-4; V: TRBV20-1; CDR3: SAPRTGVNIQY
length: 13; J: TRBJ2-7; V: TRBV6-6; CDR3: ASSYSSGVYYEQY
length: 11; J: TRBJ2-5; V: TRBV5-5; CDR3: ASSLLHQETQY
length: 12; J: TRBJ1-2; V: TRBV3-1; CDR3: ASSQDPRDRVVT
length: 14; J: TRBJ2-6; V: TRBV27; CDR3: ASSFPQGSGANVLT
length: 12; J: TRBJ1-1; V: TRBV30; CDR3: AWSVVGVNTEAF
length: 10; J: TRBJ2-1; V: TRBV6-5; CDR3: AGRDSFDEQF
length: 15; J: TRBJ2-3; V: TRBV12-3/TRBV12-4; CDR3: ATQRGMTTSSTDTQY
length: 10; J: TRBJ2-1; V: TRBV29-1; CDR3: STAREGDEQF
length: 12; J: TRBJ2-2; V: TRBV4-1; CDR3: ASSQVRVTGELF
length: 11; J: TRBJ1-1; V: TRBV21-1; CDR3: ASKGRLNTEAF
length: 14; J: TRBJ2-3; V: TRBV10-3; CDR3: AISEDSATFTDTQY
length: 11; J: TRBJ1-4; V: TRBV7-2; CDR3: ASYGHYNEKLF
length: 14; J: TRBJ1-5; V: TRBV4-3; CDR3: ASSQDYGEFYQPQH
length: 11; J: TRBJ2-2; V: TRBV28; CDR3: ASRTPNTGELF
length: 11; J: TRBJ1-2; V: TRBV25-1; CDR3: ASSVEANYGYT
length: 13; J: TRBJ2-7; V: TRBV7-2; CDR3: ASSLGAADLYEQY
length: 12; J: TRBJ2-5; V: TRBV14; CDR3: ASSRLAGAETQY
length: 13; J: TRBJ2-1; V: TRBV19; CDR3: ASSPGVFDYNEQF
length: 10; J: TRBJ1-4; V: TRBV20-1; CDR3: SAGRAGEKLF
length: 13; J: TRBJ2-7; V: TRBV7-6; CDR3: ASSQRQGGIYEQY
length: 10; J: TRBJ1-2; V: TRBV24-1; CDR3: ATSGDGRGYT
length: 11; J: TRBJ2-7; V: TRBV12-3/TRBV12-4; CDR3: ASSFQGSYEQY
length: 9; J: TRBJ2-3; V: TRBV30; CDR3: AWSGVAVQY
length: 11; J: TRBJ2-1; V: TRBV7-2; CDR3: ASSFTAGTEQF
length: 17; J: TRBJ2-3; V: TRBV5-5; CDR3: ASSPRGRASAPSTDTQY
length: 14; J: TRBJ1-2; V: TRBV7-2; CDR3: ASSSPMRQGAAGYT
length: 14; J: TRBJ2-2; V: TRBV14; CDR3: ASSRLGASNTGELF
length: 11; J: TRBJ2-3; V: TRBV20-1; CDR3: SASKRAGDTQY
length: 13; J: TRBJ2-3; V: TRBV7-2; CDR3: ASTLLVGGTDTQY
length: 12; J: TRBJ2-7; V: TRBV5-1; CDR3: ASSPERSSYEQY
length: 9; J: TRBJ2-3; V: TRBV13; CDR3: ASSRDLGLH
length: 11; J: TRBJ1-1; V: TRBV6-5; CDR3: ASKERLNTEAF
length: 13; J: TRBJ2-3; V: TRBV28; CDR3: ASSGMGESTDTQY
length: 13; J: TRBJ2-7; V: TRBV28; CDR3: ASSLARGYSYEQY
length: 13; J: TRBJ1-1; V: TRBV18; CDR3: ASSPPGQGDTEAF
length: 11; J: TRBJ1-2; V: TRBV7-8; CDR3: ASSPSGGRGYT
length: 9; J: TRBJ2-7; V: TRBV7-2; CDR3: ASRGRVEQY
length: 11; J: TRBJ2-7; V: TRBV7-2; CDR3: ASSLTGEYEQY
length: 12; J: TRBJ2-2; V: TRBV6-1; CDR3: ASSDQGLTGELF
length: 12; J: TRBJ2-1; V: TRBV19; CDR3: ASSIRAPEDEQF